The T cell receptor (beta chain) under discussion was sequenced for a study of T-cell memory formation after mild COVID-19 (dated by TCRdb to about 2021). Regarding the study in general: Most TCR sequence clusters were specific to one of the two donors. The cohort was made up of two young adult volunteers, one female and one male, who were previously healthy. Longitudinal TCRalpha and TCRbeta repertoire sequencing tracked T-cell clones expanding and contracting after mild COVID-19 in a couple of donors.

Ficoll-Paque density gradient centrifugation was used to isolate PBMCs. Sequenced on an Illumina NovaSeq 6000. cDNA libraries for TCRalpha and TCRbeta were prepared by 5'RACE using constant-segment primers, with sample barcodes and unique molecular identifiers added. RNA was extracted from every sample with Trizol reagent. The libraries were amplified in two PCR steps, and the second step added a second sample barcode and Illumina TruSeq adapters. The libraries were sequenced on an Illumina NovaSeq using 2 x 150 bp paired-end reads. The paper's data handling went like this. Reads were demultiplexed and collapsed into UMI-guided consensus sequences with migec v1.2.7. Using mixcr v2.1.11, the UMI consensuses were aligned to TRA and TRB V and J templates and assembled into clonotypes. A clonotype was counted as expanded or contracted only if both edgeR and NoisET called the change significant, with noise models trained on biological replicates. edgeR calls used a false discovery rate-adjusted p below 0.01 and a log2 fold-change threshold of 1. As an exploratory analysis of dynamics, PCA with hierarchical clustering was applied to max-normalized trajectories of the 1000 most abundant clonotypes. Separately sequenced CD4+ and CD8+ repertoires were used to assign the CD4 or CD8 phenotype of responding clones. The public reads were run again by TCRdb, first through fastp at Q25 and then through MiXCR, and only productive beta chains were kept. Merged by CDR3 protein, the rows form single entries marked with the most common genes and DNA. Here the V and J calls rest on TCRdb's processing, not on the authors' analysis. The sample data list more than 200,000 distinct CDR3 sequences, and approximately 16% of these were observed just once. Jointly, the top ten make up roughly 3.6% of the sample.

This clonotype was seen more than once but under ten times. What this receptor recognizes is not known. The record has no base qualities; no much larger clone is one base away. V is shortened by 4 bases, J by 5 bases, and the region joining them spans 12 bases. As encoded in the germline V gene, CDR1 is SGHRS while CDR2 is YFSETQ. Spanning cysteine to phenylalanine, the CDR3 consists of 13 amino acids. Only the CDR3 DNA is retained, 39 bases long and in frame from the first base. Results and caveats for the whole study, not just this receptor: Some responding clones were found in pre-infection memory, which suggests that pre-existing cross-reactive memory T cells took part in the SARS-CoV-2 response. From day 15 to 85, contracting clones showed balanced CD4/CD8 phenotypes, whereas a second wave of clones that expanded from day 15 to 37 leaned towards CD4+. Contracting CD4+ clones were located mainly in the CM and EM memory subsets, whereas CD8+ clones were found to be enriched in EMRA. The study included only two mild cases, and larger cohorts that include severe cases with pre-infection samples were judged to be necessary. The second-wave clones that peaked on day 37 were not confirmed to be SARS-CoV-2 specific.

The specimen was PBMCs or a T cell subset sorted from them (not recorded which). The TCR sequence derives from a man aged 18 to 30 who had mild COVID-19 (a few samples of this study predate the infection). The sample titles of this study are shuffled in the database, so cell type and time point are left out; the donor was told from shared clones. The rearranged segments are TRBV5-1 and TRBJ2-5; there is no confident call for the D gene. The CDR3 has the sequence CASSRWAQETQYF. The bases are TGCGCCAGCAGCAGGTGGGCCCAGGAGACCCAGTACTTC.